The clone carrying this T cell receptor beta chain was seen many times. The antigen remains undetermined. This sample was included in a study of T-cell memory formation after mild COVID-19. Study overall: TCR clusters mostly belonged to single donors. Points from the study as a whole: Clones that contracted clustered mainly in CM and EM if CD4+ and in EMRA if CD8+. Day 15 to 85 contractors were CD4/CD8 balanced; later expanders leaned CD4+.

Germline V gene sequence: CDR1 DFQATT, CDR2 SNEGSKA (reference sequence). This CDR3 comprises 13 residues. V shed 4 bases and J shed 7 bases, with 16 bases lying between them. Employing constant-segment primers, 5'RACE generated TCR alpha and TCR beta cDNA libraries bearing sample barcodes and UMIs. TCRdb re-called the 5' RACE reads through MiXCR, storing one row per CDR3 protein. The data contain approximately 48,000 distinct CDR3 sequences, 5.5% to 7.5% of them seen just once; the ten biggest clones take up roughly 1.4%. The rearrangement uses TRBV20-1 and TRBJ1-1; TRBD1 is a possible D gene (6 bases). Sample: PBMCs or a T cell subset sorted from them (not recorded which). The sequence came from a man aged 18 to 35 who had mild COVID-19 (a few samples of this study predate the infection). Cell type and time point are not known. CDR3 amino acids: CSATGTPKHEAFF. CDR3 in DNA: TGCAGTGCTACCGGGACACCAAAGCATGAAGCTTTCTTT.